A selection of T cell receptor beta chains follows, all from one sample in a study of blood T cell repertoires in COVID-19. The method was immunoSEQ multiplex PCR; TCRdb's version includes in-frame clones alone and lacks a portion of them. The data contain fewer than 250,000 clones, around nine tenths of them singletons. Sequenced material: peripheral blood. The receptor set was obtained from a man aged 40-50 years with acute or convalescent COVID-19. The CDR3 runs from the conserved cysteine through the conserved F or W. The D gene is left open where the match is weak. Size values are once, few and many counts, or a class for expanded clones, and some rows have none.

CDR3 DNA: TGTGCCAGCAGTTTACAAGGGACAGGAAGGTCTCAAGAGACCCAGTACTTC; CDR3 protein: CASSLQGTGRSQETQYF; J gene: TRBJ2-5; clone size: .; D gene: TRBD1; V gene: TRBV28
CDR3 DNA: TGCAGTGCTAGTAGCGGGAGTAAGACCCAGTACTTC; CDR3 protein: CSASSGSKTQYF; J gene: TRBJ2-5; clone size: .; D gene: TRBD2; V gene: TRBV20-1
CDR3 DNA: TGCGCTGGAACCGGGGGATATAATTCACCCCTCCACTTT; CDR3 protein: CAGTGGYNSPLHF; J gene: TRBJ1-6; clone size: .; D gene: .; V gene: TRBV30
CDR3 DNA: TGTGCCTGGAAAAAATCGGGAAACACCATATATTTT; CDR3 protein: CAWKKSGNTIYF; J gene: TRBJ1-3; clone size: .; D gene: .; V gene: TRBV30
CDR3 DNA: TGTGCCAGCAGTGAATTGGCGCAGGATGAGCAGTTCTTC; CDR3 protein: CASSELAQDEQFF; J gene: TRBJ2-1; clone size: .; D gene: .; V gene: TRBV6-1
CDR3 DNA: TGTGCCAGAAGTATCTGGCCGGGGGGGAAGAATAGCAATCAGCCCCAGCATTTT; CDR3 protein: CARSIWPGGKNSNQPQHF; J gene: TRBJ1-5; clone size: few; D gene: .; V gene: TRBV19
CDR3 DNA: TGTGCCAGTAGTGAGCGGGGGAACACAGATACGCAGTATTTT; CDR3 protein: CASSERGNTDTQYF; J gene: TRBJ2-3; clone size: .; D gene: TRBD2; V gene: TRBV19
CDR3 DNA: TGTGCCAGCAGTGAAGTCGGGAACAGCCCTTTAGTTTTT; CDR3 protein: CASSEVGNSPLVF; J gene: TRBJ1-3; clone size: .; D gene: .; V gene: TRBV6-1
CDR3 DNA: TGTGCCAGCAGCTTGGGGACTAGCGGGAGTAGATACGAGCAGTACTTC; CDR3 protein: CASSLGTSGSRYEQYF; J gene: TRBJ2-7; clone size: once; D gene: TRBD2; V gene: TRBV13
CDR3 DNA: TGTGCCAGCATGAGCGGGGTGACCACAGATACGCAGTATTTT; CDR3 protein: CASMSGVTTDTQYF; J gene: TRBJ2-3; clone size: .; D gene: TRBD2; V gene: TRBV2
CDR3 DNA: TGCAGCGTTGGGGCTAGCGGGGGGACAGATACGCAGTATTTT; CDR3 protein: CSVGASGGTDTQYF; J gene: TRBJ2-3; clone size: .; D gene: TRBD2; V gene: TRBV29-1
CDR3 DNA: TGTGCCAGCAGTCCCATTGGACGGGGAGAAGCTTTCTTT; CDR3 protein: CASSPIGRGEAFF; J gene: TRBJ1-1; clone size: .; D gene: .; V gene: TRBV2
CDR3 DNA: TGTGCCTGGAGAGGACCCCAGGGGCACCAAGAGACCCAGTACTTC; CDR3 protein: CAWRGPQGHQETQYF; J gene: TRBJ2-5; clone size: .; D gene: .; V gene: TRBV30
CDR3 DNA: TGTGCCAGCAGAGTCCCGGGACAGGGAGTGGGGCAGCCCCAGCATTTT; CDR3 protein: CASRVPGQGVGQPQHF; J gene: TRBJ1-5; clone size: .; D gene: TRBD1; V gene: TRBV28
CDR3 DNA: TGTGCCAGCCGCACGGCAGGGCCAAATGAAAAACTGTTTTTT; CDR3 protein: CASRTAGPNEKLFF; J gene: TRBJ1-4; clone size: .; D gene: .; V gene: TRBV18
CDR3 DNA: TGTGCCAGCAGCCAATCAGGGGGGAACACTGAAGCTTTCTTT; CDR3 protein: CASSQSGGNTEAFF; J gene: TRBJ1-1; clone size: .; D gene: TRBD1; V gene: TRBV3-1/TRBV3-2
CDR3 DNA: TGCGCCAGCAGCCCATGGGACAGGGATTACACCGGGGAGCTGTTTTTT; CDR3 protein: CASSPWDRDYTGELFF; J gene: TRBJ2-2; clone size: .; D gene: TRBD1; V gene: TRBV5-1
CDR3 DNA: TGTGCCAGCAGCTTACTCGGGACTAGCGCCTCCTACGAGCAGTACTTC; CDR3 protein: CASSLLGTSASYEQYF; J gene: TRBJ2-7; clone size: .; D gene: TRBD2; V gene: TRBV7-6
CDR3 DNA: TGTGCCAGCAGCATTACTAGCGGGGCTTTAGGGACCCAGTACTTC; CDR3 protein: CASSITSGALGTQYF; J gene: TRBJ2-5; clone size: .; D gene: TRBD2; V gene: TRBV6-2/TRBV6-3
CDR3 DNA: TGTGCCAGCAGCGAACAGGGGGGTTGGGCTGAAGCTTTCTTT; CDR3 protein: CASSEQGGWAEAFF; J gene: TRBJ1-1; clone size: .; D gene: TRBD1; V gene: TRBV28
CDR3 DNA: TGTGCCTGGAGTGTATGGGTGGCGGGAGGGACCGGGGAGCTGTTTTTT; CDR3 protein: CAWSVWVAGGTGELFF; J gene: TRBJ2-2; clone size: .; D gene: TRBD2; V gene: TRBV30
CDR3 DNA: TGTGCCAGCAGCTCGGGACTCCTGAACACCGGGGAGCTGTTTTTT; CDR3 protein: CASSSGLLNTGELFF; J gene: TRBJ2-2; clone size: .; D gene: .; V gene: TRBV7-2